One TCR beta chain is described in this entry. Other nucleotide sequences from this sample produce the same CDR3. In the original processing: By means of reference gene primer amplification, nucleated cell counts were estimated. Assay: immunoSEQ multiplex PCR; the TCRdb copy retains only in-frame clones and omits some. V and J calls and clone size are given by that table; D and trimming were obtained from the DNA. The sample consists of 200,000 to 250,000 clones, 89% of them appearing once. This sample was taken from a study of blood T cell repertoires in COVID-19. Study information: The analysed material was cDNA or gDNA that came from T cells, B-cell-depleted T cells, or PBMCs.

The CDR3 is 14 residues long. Germline CDR1 reads KGHSH; CDR2 reads LQKENI. V was clipped by 3 bases and J by 0 bases; unmatched bases: 1. The chain couples TRBV18 to TRBJ2-7; 8 bases align to TRBD1. The sequenced material came from peripheral blood. The TCR was taken from a man in his 60s who had recovered from COVID-19. The CDR3 reads CASSPGQGSYEQYF. In DNA, the CDR3 is TGTGCCAGCTCACCCGGACAGGGCTCCTACGAGCAGTACTTC.